This TCR beta chain emerged from a study of blood T cell repertoires in COVID-19. Under the authors' procedure: Using reference gene primer amplification, nucleated cell counts were estimated. The protocol was immunoSEQ multiplex PCR, while the TCRdb copy is restricted to in-frame clones and leaves out a portion. That table supplies the V and J calls and clone size; D and trimming were determined from the DNA. The repertoire holds 100,000 to 120,000 clones, with over 80% as singletons. This clone was observed a single time. The receptor comes from a woman in her sixties or seventies with acute or convalescent COVID-19. Sequencing was performed on peripheral blood.

CDR3 protein: CASTAGGMNTEAFF. DNA of the CDR3: TGTGCCAGCACGGCAGGGGGCATGAACACTGAAGCTTTCTTT. The chain employs TRBV2 and TRBJ1-1; 8 nucleotides line up with TRBD1. V shed 7 bases, J shed 0 bases, and the junction held 4 bases outside the gene matches. The length of the CDR3 is 14 residues. CDR1 SNHLY and CDR2 FYNNEI come from the germline V gene. The variable domain in full, completed from reference TRBV2 and TRBJ1-1, reads EPEVTQTPSHQVTQMGQEVILRCVPISNHLYFYWYRQILGQKVEFLVSFYNNEISEKSEIFDDQFSVERPDGSNFTLKIRSTKLEDSAMYFCASTAGGMNTEAFFGQGTRLTVV.